This TCR beta chain came from a study of T cells expressing NK-cell markers. About the study: Each TCR beta repertoire originated in sorted T cells that were CD3+CD56+NKG2C+, CD3+CD56+NKG2C- or CD3+CD56-NKG2C+. Sequenced donors, eight in total, included seven who were HCMV-seropositive and one who was seronegative. General study points: Dominance of the CD3+CD56-NKG2C+ fraction by these clonotypes also held in several donors.

CDR3 length equals 14 residues. Reprocessing the 5' RACE reads, TCRdb reports a single entry for every CDR3 protein and omits DNA. In all, the sample yields around 260,000 distinct CDR3 sequences. A note on this clonotype: What it binds is not known.

Sequencing input: blood T cells: a sorted CD56 or NKG2C T cell subset, CD4+ or CD8+ T cells, or bulk PBMC T cells (not recorded which). The chain combines TRBV12-3 or TRBV12-4 with TRBJ2-7; TCRdb calls TRBD1, which cannot be checked without DNA. The clonotype comes from a woman aged 18 to 75 in good health. The CDR3 loop is CATLSRDSRYEQYF.